One sample yielded the 4 T cell receptor beta chains listed below, sequenced in a study of shared clonotypes between healthy human individuals. The protocol was immunoSEQ multiplex PCR, while the TCRdb copy is restricted to in-frame clones and leaves out a portion. The sample includes roughly 650,000 clones, approximately 96% of them seen just once. As defined, naive CD8 cells were CD45RO-negative and positively selected for CCR7, with terminally differentiated effector memory CD45RA+ cells excluded. The sample taken for sequencing was naive CD8+ T cells sorted from blood. These receptors all come from a woman aged 30 to 39 in good health.

The rearrangement uses TRBV25-1 and TRBJ1-4, with 10 bases matching TRBD1. Germline V CDR1 and CDR2: MGHDK, SYGVNS. V lost 5 bases, J lost 8 bases, and 5 bases stayed unmatched. The CDR3 consists of 14 residues. CDR3 DNA sequence: TGTGCCAGCAGTCCCGGGACAGGGGTCGAAAAACTGTTTTTT. It encodes CASSPGTGVEKLFF.

The chain uses TRBV28 and TRBJ2-1, with D possibly TRBD1 on 6 matching bases. Germline assignment: CDR1 MDHEN and CDR2 SYDVKM. The CDR3 totals 14 residues. V lost 6 bases and J lost 0, with 9 bases in between. The CDR3 loop reads CASSPDSSYNEQFF. CDR3 sequence (DNA): TGTGCCAGCAGCCCGGACAGCTCCTACAATGAGCAGTTCTTC.

The CDR3 DNA follows: TGTGCCAGCAGCCAGGGGGGAGGGGACACTGAAGCTTTCTTT. This translates into CASSQGGGDTEAFF. The chain couples TRBV4-2 to TRBJ1-1, with D maybe TRBD1 (5 bases). Germline V gene lookup returns CDR1 LGHNA and CDR2 YNFKEQ. The CDR3 extends over 14 amino acids. The V end was cut by 3 bases, the J end by 3 bases, with 11 bases between.

CDR3 sequence: CASSPEGLSVDTQYF. The CDR3 DNA is TGTGCCAGCAGTCCCGAGGGACTATCAGTAGATACGCAGTATTTT. J is TRBJ2-3 and V is TRBV27; 7 positions match TRBD2. Germline V CDR1 and CDR2: MNHEY, SMNVEV (reference sequence). The V and J ends lost 5 bases and 5 bases, in that order; junction bases with no gene match: 10. The CDR3 spans 15 residues.